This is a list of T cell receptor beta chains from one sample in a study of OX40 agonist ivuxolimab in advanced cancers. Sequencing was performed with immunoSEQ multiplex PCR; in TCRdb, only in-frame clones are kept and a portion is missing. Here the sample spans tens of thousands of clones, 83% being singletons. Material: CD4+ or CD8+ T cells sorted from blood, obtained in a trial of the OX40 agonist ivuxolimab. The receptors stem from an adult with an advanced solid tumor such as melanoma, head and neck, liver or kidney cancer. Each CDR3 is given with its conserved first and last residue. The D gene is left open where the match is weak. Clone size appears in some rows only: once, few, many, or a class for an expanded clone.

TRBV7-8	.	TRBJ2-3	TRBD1	CASSLLWTGKGTDTQYF	TGTGCCAGCAGCCTACTATGGACAGGGAAGGGCACAGATACGCAGTATTTT
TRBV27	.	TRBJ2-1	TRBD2	CASSLFSGSGGRDEQFF	TGTGCCAGCAGTTTATTCTCTGGTAGCGGGGGTAGAGATGAGCAGTTCTTC
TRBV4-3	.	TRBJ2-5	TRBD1	CASSQDRGLARTQYF	TGCGCCAGCAGCCAAGACAGGGGGCTCGCACGGACCCAGTACTTC
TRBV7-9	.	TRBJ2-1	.	CASSLALAEEQFF	TGTGCCAGCAGCTTAGCGTTGGCAGAGGAGCAGTTCTTC
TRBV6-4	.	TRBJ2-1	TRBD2	CASSETSGSQDEQFF	TGTGCCAGCAGTGAAACTAGCGGGAGTCAGGATGAGCAGTTCTTC
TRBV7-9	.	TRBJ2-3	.	CASSLQDSWAQYF	TGTGCCAGCAGCCTCCAGGACTCATGGGCGCAGTATTTT
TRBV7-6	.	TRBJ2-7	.	CASSLEDIYEQYF	TGTGCCAGCAGCTTAGAGGACATCTACGAGCAGTACTTC
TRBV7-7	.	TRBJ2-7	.	CASSPGDGYEQYF	TGTGCTAGCAGCCCAGGGGACGGCTACGAGCAGTACTTC
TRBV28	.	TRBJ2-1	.	CASSSTGDYEQFF	TGTGCCAGCAGCTCCACCGGTGATTATGAGCAGTTCTTC
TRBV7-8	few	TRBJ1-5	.	CASSLIEASNQPQHF	TGTGCCAGCAGCTTAATTGAGGCTAGCAATCAGCCCCAGCATTTT
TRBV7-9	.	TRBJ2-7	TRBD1	CASSGTGVLYEQYF	TGTGCCAGCAGCGGGACAGGGGTACTCTACGAGCAGTACTTC
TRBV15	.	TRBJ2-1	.	CATSRVRADSYNEQFF	TGTGCCACCAGCAGAGTAAGAGCGGACTCCTACAATGAGCAGTTCTTC
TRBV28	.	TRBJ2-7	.	CASTPGDSNYEQYF	TGTGCCAGCACCCCCGGCGACTCTAACTACGAGCAGTACTTC
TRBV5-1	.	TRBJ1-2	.	CASSLGPLFLGYTF	TGCGCCAGCAGCTTGGGACCACTCTTTCTGGGCTACACCTTC
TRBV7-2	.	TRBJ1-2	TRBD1	CASSLGADRRDYGYTF	TGTGCCAGCAGCTTAGGTGCGGACAGGAGGGACTATGGCTACACCTTC
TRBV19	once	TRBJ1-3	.	CATSYQSSGNTIYF	TGTGCCACTTCCTATCAGAGCTCTGGAAACACCATATATTTT
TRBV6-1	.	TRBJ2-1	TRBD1	CASSEGQGDNEQFF	TGTGCCAGCAGTGAGGGACAGGGTGACAATGAGCAGTTCTTC
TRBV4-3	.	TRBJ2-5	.	CASSQDIAAGEVQYF	TGCGCCAGCAGCCAAGATATCGCGGCAGGGGAGGTGCAGTACTTC
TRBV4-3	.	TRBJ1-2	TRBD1	CASSQGQGIGYTF	TGCGCCAGCAGCCAGGGACAGGGAATTGGCTACACCTTC
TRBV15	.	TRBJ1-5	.	CATSRDRGMMQPQHF	TGTGCCACCAGCAGAGACAGGGGAATGATGCAGCCCCAGCATTTT
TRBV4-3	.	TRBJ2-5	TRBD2	CASSQAHSSGGTQETQYF	TGCGCCAGCAGCCAAGCTCATTCTAGCGGGGGGACCCAAGAGACCCAGTACTTC